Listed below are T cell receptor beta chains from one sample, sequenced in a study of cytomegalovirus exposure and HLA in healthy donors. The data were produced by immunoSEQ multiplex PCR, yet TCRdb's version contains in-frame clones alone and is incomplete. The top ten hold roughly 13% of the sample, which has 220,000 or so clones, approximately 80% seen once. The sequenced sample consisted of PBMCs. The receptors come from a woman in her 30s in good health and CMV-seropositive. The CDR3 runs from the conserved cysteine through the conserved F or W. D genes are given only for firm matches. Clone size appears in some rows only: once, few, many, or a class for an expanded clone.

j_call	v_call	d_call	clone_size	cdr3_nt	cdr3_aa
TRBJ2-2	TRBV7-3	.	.	TGTGCCAGCAGCTTAGCGGGCAACGGGGAGCTGTTTTTT	CASSLAGNGELFF
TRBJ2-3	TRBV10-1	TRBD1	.	TGCGCCAGCAGCGAGGGACAGGGGAGGACAGATACGCAGTATTTT	CASSEGQGRTDTQYF
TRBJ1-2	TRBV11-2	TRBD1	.	TGTGCCAGCAGCTTAGATCCGGGACAGGGCTACACCTTC	CASSLDPGQGYTF
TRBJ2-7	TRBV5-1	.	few	TGCGCCAGCAGCCGTGACGAGCAGTACTTC	CASSRDEQYF
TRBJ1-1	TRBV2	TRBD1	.	TGTGCCAGTAGACAGGGTAGGGGCACTGAAGCTTTCTTT	CASRQGRGTEAFF
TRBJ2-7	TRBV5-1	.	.	TGCGCCAGCAGCTTGTTACAGTCTGACAGCTCCAGCTCCTACGAGCAGTACTTC	CASSLLQSDSSSSYEQYF
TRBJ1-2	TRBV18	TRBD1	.	TGTGCCAGCTCACCGGGACAGGCGAACTATGGCTACACCTTC	CASSPGQANYGYTF
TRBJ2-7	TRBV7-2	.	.	TGTGCCAGCAGTTCCCTGGGGGGGCGGAGGGAGCAGTACTTC	CASSSLGGRREQYF
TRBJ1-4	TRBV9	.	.	TGTGCCAGCAGCGTAGAAGTGGGGACACCATATAATGAAAAACTGTTTTTT	CASSVEVGTPYNEKLFF
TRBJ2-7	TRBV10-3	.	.	TGTGCCATCAGTGAGTCGGAAGGGGCCCAGGGCACGTCCTACGAGCAGTACTTC	CAISESEGAQGTSYEQYF
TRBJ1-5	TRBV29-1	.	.	TGCAGCGTTGCCGGGATGGGGCAGCCCCAGCATTTT	CSVAGMGQPQHF
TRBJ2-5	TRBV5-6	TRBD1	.	TGTGCCAGCAGCTTGGGACAGGGGGCTTATGTGACCCAGTACTTC	CASSLGQGAYVTQYF
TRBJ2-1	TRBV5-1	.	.	TGCGCCAGCAGCTTGGCCGGCTCCTACAATGAGCAGTTCTTC	CASSLAGSYNEQFF
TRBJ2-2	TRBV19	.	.	TGTGCCAGTAGTCCCCTAGCTGCCGTCGGGGAGCTGTTTTTT	CASSPLAAVGELFF
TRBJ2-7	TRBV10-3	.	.	TGTGCCATCAGTGGTCTAGAAAACTCCCACTCCTACGAGCAGTACTTC	CAISGLENSHSYEQYF
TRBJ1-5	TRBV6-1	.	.	TGTGCCAGCAGTGAAGTTATCTCCCGCGATCGGCCCCAGCATTTT	CASSEVISRDRPQHF
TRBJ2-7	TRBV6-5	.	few	TGTGCCAGCAGTCATGGACTGGTTTCAGAGCAGTACTTC	CASSHGLVSEQYF
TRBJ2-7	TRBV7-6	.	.	TGTGCCAGCAGCTTAGACCCTAAGCTGGAGCAGTACTTC	CASSLDPKLEQYF
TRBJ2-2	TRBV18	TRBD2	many	TGTGCCAGCTCACGCATAGGACTAGCGGGAAGGCTGTACACCGGGGAGCTGTTTTTT	CASSRIGLAGRLYTGELFF
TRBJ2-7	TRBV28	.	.	TGTGCCAGCAGTCCTCAAGGGCACAGCTCCTACGAGCAGTACTTC	CASSPQGHSSYEQYF
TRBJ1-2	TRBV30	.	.	TGTGCCTGGAGTCCCCCGGGACTCGCATATGGCTACACCTTC	CAWSPPGLAYGYTF
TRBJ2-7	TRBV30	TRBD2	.	TGTGCCTGGAGTGTGGGGGGGTATTACGAGCAGTACTTC	CAWSVGGYYEQYF
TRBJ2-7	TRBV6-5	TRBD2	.	TGTGCCAGCAGCCGGACCTCGGGGGGGCGAGGGTACTTC	CASSRTSGGRGYF
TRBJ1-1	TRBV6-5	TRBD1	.	TGTGCCAGCAGTGACAAGGGGGCGCGTGGAGCTTTCTTT	CASSDKGARGAFF
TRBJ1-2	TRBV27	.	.	TGTGCCAGCAGATACAGTACGAACTATGGCTACACCTTC	CASRYSTNYGYTF
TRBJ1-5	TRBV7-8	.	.	TGTGCCAGCAGCTTAGCTGCGGGAGGAAGCAATCAGCCCCAGCATTTT	CASSLAAGGSNQPQHF
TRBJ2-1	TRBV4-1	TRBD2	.	TGCGCCAGCAGCCCTCAGAGCGGGAGTTCGTATGAGCAGTTCTTC	CASSPQSGSSYEQFF
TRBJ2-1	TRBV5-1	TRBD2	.	TGCGCCAGCAACATTCCGGGAGGGCACAATGAGCAGTTCTTC	CASNIPGGHNEQFF
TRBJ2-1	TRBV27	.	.	TGTGCCAGCACGCCTTTCGGGTTCGTCGGTGAGCAGTTCTTC	CASTPFGFVGEQFF
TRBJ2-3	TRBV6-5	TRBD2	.	TGTGCCAGCAGTTACTCAACTAGCGGACGCACAGATACGCAGTATTTT	CASSYSTSGRTDTQYF
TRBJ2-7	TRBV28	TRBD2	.	TGTGCCAGCAGTTTAATCGGATATGGCGGGAGTCAGTCCTACGAGCAGTACTTC	CASSLIGYGGSQSYEQYF
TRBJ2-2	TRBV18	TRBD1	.	TGTGCCAGCTCACCACAACCGGGACAGGGCGTTGGATCTTCCGGGGAGCTGTTTTTT	CASSPQPGQGVGSSGELFF
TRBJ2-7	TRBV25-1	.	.	TGTGCCAGCAGGGGGGCAGGGAACTACGAGCAGTACTTC	CASRGAGNYEQYF
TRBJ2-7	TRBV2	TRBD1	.	TGTGCCAGCGGGACAGGTACCTACGAGCAGTACTTC	CASGTGTYEQYF
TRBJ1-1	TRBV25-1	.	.	TGTGCCAGCAGTGAATTCCTAGGGTCTGGAGGCACTGAAGCTTTCTTT	CASSEFLGSGGTEAFF
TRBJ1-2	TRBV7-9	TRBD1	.	TGTGCCAGCAGTCTCTCCGACAGGGCAGGTGGCTACACCTTC	CASSLSDRAGGYTF
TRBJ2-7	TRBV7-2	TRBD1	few	TGTGCCAGCAGCCAGGGACAGGGGCCCTACGAGCAGTACTTC	CASSQGQGPYEQYF
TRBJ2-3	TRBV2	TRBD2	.	TGTGCCAGCCTGGGGGGGAGCGCAGATACGCAGTATTTT	CASLGGSADTQYF
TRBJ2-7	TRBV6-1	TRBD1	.	TGTGCCAGCAGTGTACTCACAGGGGGCGACGAGCAGTACTTC	CASSVLTGGDEQYF
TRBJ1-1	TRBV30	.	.	TGTGCCTGGAGTGAGCACATGAACACTGAAGCTTTCTTT	CAWSEHMNTEAFF
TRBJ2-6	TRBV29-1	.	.	TGCAGCGTTGAAGAATGGGGGGGGGCAAGGGCCAACGTCCTGACTTTC	CSVEEWGGARANVLTF
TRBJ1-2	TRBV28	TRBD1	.	TGTGCCAGCGGGTCGACAGGGGACGACTATGGCTACACCTTC	CASGSTGDDYGYTF
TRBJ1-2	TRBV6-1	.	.	TGTGCCAGCAGTGAATCCATGTTCAGGGTTGACTATGGCTACACCTTC	CASSESMFRVDYGYTF
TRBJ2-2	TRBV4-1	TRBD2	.	TGCGCCAGCAGCCATTCTAGCGGGATGAACACCGGGGAGCTGTTTTTT	CASSHSSGMNTGELFF
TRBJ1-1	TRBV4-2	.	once	TGTGCCAGCAGCCAATTCAGGGGAGATACTGAAGCTTTCTTT	CASSQFRGDTEAFF
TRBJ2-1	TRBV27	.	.	TGTGCCAGCAGTTTATCGGGGGCCCGGGAGCAGTTCTTC	CASSLSGAREQFF